This TCR beta chain stems from a study of blood T cell repertoires in COVID-19. The trim removed 2 bases at V and 3 bases at J, leaving 9 bases unmatched. The CDR3 contains 17 residues. Germline assignment: CDR1 GTSNPN and CDR2 SVGIG (reference sequence). The table came from immunoSEQ multiplex PCR; TCRdb's copy has only in-frame clones and leaves some out. The sample has 130,000 or so clones, less than 90% seen once. This chain links TRBV30 with TRBJ1-5; 11 bases agree with TRBD1. The sequenced sample consisted of peripheral blood. The clonotype originates from a man aged 25 to 40 with COVID-19, enrolled during active disease. Written as DNA, the CDR3 is TGTGCCTGGAGTCATCCCGGGACAGGGGGTCTCAATCAGCCCCAGCATTTT. Protein product: CAWSHPGTGGLNQPQHF.